These T cell receptor beta chains were read from a single sample in a study of blood T cell repertoires in COVID-19. Using immunoSEQ multiplex PCR, the repertoire was profiled, and TCRdb retains in-frame clones only, with some absent. Seen here are roughly 80,000 clones, about 88% observed once, and the top ten hold approximately 2.9%. Sequences were obtained from peripheral blood. These receptor sequences come from a woman at least 80 years old with acute or convalescent COVID-19. Both conserved end residues are part of each CDR3. Each record gives: clone size, V gene, D gene, J gene, CDR3 protein, CDR3 DNA. D genes are given only for firm matches. Size tells how often a clone was seen (once, few, many) or the class of an expanded clone, and some rows leave it out.

clone_size: .; v_call: TRBV6-2/TRBV6-3; d_call: TRBD1; j_call: TRBJ2-7; cdr3_aa: CASSPTGAQFLREQYF; cdr3_nt: TGTGCCAGCAGCCCTACAGGGGCCCAGTTTTTGCGGGAGCAGTACTTC
clone_size: few; v_call: TRBV29-1; d_call: TRBD2; j_call: TRBJ2-3; cdr3_aa: CSVELVKTSGFTDTQYF; cdr3_nt: TGCAGCGTTGAACTCGTGAAGACTAGCGGGTTCACAGATACGCAGTATTTT
clone_size: .; v_call: TRBV7-2; d_call: .; j_call: TRBJ1-2; cdr3_aa: CASSLTGIFGYTF; cdr3_nt: TGTGCCAGCAGCTTAACAGGGATCTTTGGCTACACCTTC
clone_size: .; v_call: TRBV12-5; d_call: TRBD2; j_call: TRBJ2-3; cdr3_aa: CASGLPGGLDTQYF; cdr3_nt: TGTGCTAGTGGTCTCCCGGGGGGGCTGGATACGCAGTATTTT
clone_size: .; v_call: TRBV4-3; d_call: .; j_call: TRBJ1-2; cdr3_aa: CASSPDWFGGTGDGYTF; cdr3_nt: TGCGCCAGCAGCCCTGACTGGTTCGGCGGGACGGGGGATGGCTACACCTTC
clone_size: .; v_call: TRBV5-6; d_call: .; j_call: TRBJ2-7; cdr3_aa: CASSKGQASGLSYEQYF; cdr3_nt: TGTGCCAGCAGCAAGGGACAGGCTAGCGGCTTGTCCTACGAGCAGTACTTC
clone_size: .; v_call: TRBV6-6; d_call: TRBD1; j_call: TRBJ2-7; cdr3_aa: CASRQGSSYEQYF; cdr3_nt: TGTGCCAGCAGACAGGGGAGCTCCTACGAGCAGTACTTC
clone_size: .; v_call: TRBV2; d_call: TRBD2; j_call: TRBJ2-2; cdr3_aa: CARGLAGNTGELFF; cdr3_nt: TGTGCCAGGGGACTAGCGGGCAACACCGGGGAGCTGTTTTTT
clone_size: .; v_call: TRBV7-3; d_call: TRBD1; j_call: TRBJ1-1; cdr3_aa: CASSLTPTGLTEAFF; cdr3_nt: TGTGCCAGCAGCTTAACCCCGACAGGGTTGACTGAAGCTTTCTTT
clone_size: .; v_call: TRBV12-5; d_call: .; j_call: TRBJ1-1; cdr3_aa: CASGLVPNRNTEAFF; cdr3_nt: TGTGCTAGTGGTTTGGTTCCAAACAGGAACACTGAAGCTTTCTTT
clone_size: .; v_call: TRBV5-1; d_call: TRBD2; j_call: TRBJ2-7; cdr3_aa: CASSLAQAGDEQYF; cdr3_nt: TGCGCCAGCAGCTTAGCTCAAGCGGGAGACGAGCAGTACTTC
clone_size: .; v_call: TRBV6-2/TRBV6-3; d_call: .; j_call: TRBJ2-5; cdr3_aa: CASSPGRLRDQYF; cdr3_nt: TGTGCCAGCAGTCCCGGAAGGTTGAGGGACCAGTACTTC
clone_size: .; v_call: TRBV9; d_call: TRBD1; j_call: TRBJ1-2; cdr3_aa: CASSADRAPWNGYTF; cdr3_nt: TGTGCCAGCAGCGCGGACAGGGCCCCATGGAATGGCTACACCTTC
clone_size: once; v_call: TRBV7-2; d_call: .; j_call: TRBJ1-1; cdr3_aa: CASRPRTLNTEAFF; cdr3_nt: TGTGCCAGCAGACCGAGGACACTGAACACTGAAGCTTTCTTT
clone_size: .; v_call: TRBV7-9; d_call: .; j_call: TRBJ2-6; cdr3_aa: CASSLAGATGANVLTF; cdr3_nt: TGTGCCAGCAGCTTAGCGGGGGCCACTGGGGCCAACGTCCTGACTTTC
clone_size: .; v_call: TRBV27; d_call: TRBD1; j_call: TRBJ1-2; cdr3_aa: CASSLAAPGQGLFGYTF; cdr3_nt: TGTGCCAGCAGCTTGGCAGCGCCGGGACAGGGACTATTTGGCTACACCTTC
clone_size: .; v_call: TRBV29-1; d_call: .; j_call: TRBJ1-1; cdr3_aa: CSAWTENTEAFF; cdr3_nt: TGCAGCGCTTGGACAGAGAACACTGAAGCTTTCTTT
clone_size: .; v_call: TRBV11-2; d_call: .; j_call: TRBJ1-5; cdr3_aa: CASSLDYGQPQHF; cdr3_nt: TGTGCCAGCAGCTTAGATTACGGTCAGCCCCAGCATTTT
clone_size: .; v_call: TRBV15; d_call: TRBD2; j_call: TRBJ2-1; cdr3_aa: CATSRERGRLAGASSRINEQFF; cdr3_nt: TGTGCCACCAGCAGAGAAAGAGGGCGGCTAGCGGGAGCTAGTAGTAGGATCAATGAGCAGTTCTTC
clone_size: .; v_call: TRBV4-3; d_call: TRBD1; j_call: TRBJ2-5; cdr3_aa: CASSQEWDRGQETQYF; cdr3_nt: TGCGCCAGCAGCCAAGAATGGGACAGGGGGCAAGAGACCCAGTACTTC
clone_size: .; v_call: TRBV12-3/TRBV12-4; d_call: .; j_call: TRBJ1-2; cdr3_aa: CASSLGGVDGYTF; cdr3_nt: TGTGCCAGCAGTTTGGGGGGAGTGGATGGCTACACCTTC
clone_size: once; v_call: TRBV6-6; d_call: TRBD2; j_call: TRBJ2-5; cdr3_aa: CASTRTSGAQETQYF; cdr3_nt: TGTGCCAGCACCCGGACTAGCGGAGCCCAAGAGACCCAGTACTTC